The T cell receptor beta chain described here comes from a study of identical twins. Study-wide findings and caveats: Zero-insertion analyses might be partly confounded by invariant T cells like MAIT and iNKT. In drawing conclusions, the study used cross-sectional statistical analysis and did not follow the same donors.

TCRdb re-derived calls from the 5' RACE reads in MiXCR, one entry per CDR3 protein. The sample has 650,000 to 750,000 distinct CDR3 sequences, 20% to 25% seen once. The length of the CDR3 is 15 residues. CDR1 and CDR2 (germline): MNHEY, SMNVEV (reference sequence). The V and J ends lost 1 base and 4 bases respectively, with 11 bases between them. This clonotype was recorded at least ten times. The target antigen is unknown. In addition, the sample was reused for a study of T cells expressing NK-cell markers. As reported in that work: From sorted CD3+CD56+NKG2C+, CD3+CD56+NKG2C- and CD3+CD56-NKG2C+ T cells came the TCR beta repertoires. Dominant NKG2C+ clonotypes were found to form about 1.0-8% of CD8+ T cells in five to seven donors.

The sequenced sample was PBMCs. This rearrangement joins TRBV27 to TRBJ2-1; perhaps TRBD2 as D (7 bases). This sequence originates from a woman between 18 and 29 years old in good health. This chain's CDR3 is CASSLWGGLYNEQFF. The CDR3 DNA follows: TGTGCCAGCAGTTTATGGGGGGGGCTATACAATGAGCAGTTCTTC.